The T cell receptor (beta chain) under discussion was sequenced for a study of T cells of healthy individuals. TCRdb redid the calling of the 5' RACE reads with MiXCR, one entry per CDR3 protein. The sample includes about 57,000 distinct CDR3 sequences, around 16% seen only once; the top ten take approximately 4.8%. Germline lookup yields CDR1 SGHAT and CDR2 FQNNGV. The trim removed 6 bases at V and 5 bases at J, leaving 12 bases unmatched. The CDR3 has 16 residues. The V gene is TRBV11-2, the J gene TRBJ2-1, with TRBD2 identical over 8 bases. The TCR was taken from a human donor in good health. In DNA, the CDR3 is TGTGCCAGCAGTTTTTACGGGAGGGCCCGGGACAATGAGCAGTTCTTC. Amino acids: CASSFYGRARDNEQFF. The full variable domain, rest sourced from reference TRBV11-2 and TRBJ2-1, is EAGVAQSPRYKIIEKRQSVAFWCNPISGHATLYWYQQILGQGPKLLIQFQNNGVVDDSQLPKDRFSAERLKGVDSTLKIQPAKLEDSAVYLCASSFYGRARDNEQFFGPGTRLTVL.